Presented here are 19 T cell receptor beta chains from one specimen sequenced in a study of T cells in Graves' hyperthyroidism and ophthalmopathy. The CDR3 regions of TCR beta were amplified from RNA transcripts. TCR CDR3 underwent first-round RT-PCR with the HTBI primer set. One entry per CDR3 protein, called by TCRdb with MiXCR from the multiplex PCR reads. In the table there are about 400,000 distinct CDR3 sequences, roughly 13% of which are singletons. The specimen was blood. The receptors were gathered from a man aged 50-59 years with Graves' ophthalmopathy.

This clonotype was recorded many times. This rearrangement joins TRBV7-2 to TRBJ2-3, with D tentatively TRBD1 (6 bases). The V and J ends lost 2 bases and 10 bases respectively, with 25 bases between them. The CDR3 has 17 amino acids. Germline V lookup: CDR1 SGHTA, CDR2 FQGNSA. Here the CDR3 DNA reads TGTGCCAGCAGCTTATGGGGGTGGCGACAGGAGTCTGGTGCGCAGTATTTT. This encodes CASSLWGWRQESGAQYF.

This clonotype occurred a few times. A much larger clone differs by one base, so this may be a read error. The chain has TRBV12-3 or TRBV12-4 and TRBJ2-1, with 9 bases aligning to TRBD2. Losses at the gene ends were 8 bases for V and 6 bases for J; bases not matched to a gene: 11. This CDR3 comprises 15 residues. The CDR3 is CASSPKVAGANEQFF. In nucleotides, the CDR3 is TGTGCCAGCTCCCCGAAAGTAGCGGGAGCCAATGAGCAGTTCTTC.

Notes on this clonotype: A read error may explain this, as a much larger clone is one base away. This is likely a read error, given that the CDR3 carries no conserved phenylalanine or tryptophan at its end. The chain couples TRBV20-1 to TRBJ2-7, with D unresolved. Germline V lookup: CDR1 DFQATT, CDR2 SNEGSKA (reference sequence). Trimming shortened V by 4 bases and J by 0 bases, and 13 bases separated the two germline ends. This CDR3 contains 14 residues. The CDR3 reads CSAITTRSSYEQYL. The CDR3 nucleotides read TGCAGTGCTATAACAACCAGGAGCTCCTACGAGCAGTACCTC.

This clonotype was seen ten or more times. The genes are TRBV2 and TRBJ1-1; D may be TRBD1 (5 bases). Trimming removed 2 bases at V and 4 bases at J, with 8 bases between. Looked up from germline, CDR1 is SNHLY and CDR2 is FYNNEI. The CDR3 has 13 amino acids. The CDR3 loop reads CASSEHGGTEAFF. The CDR3 bases are TGTGCCAGCAGTGAACACGGGGGCACTGAAGCTTTCTTT.

This clonotype was detected many times. The genes are TRBV14 and TRBJ2-5; 7 nucleotides match TRBD2. V was pared by 6 bases and J by 1 base, with 5 bases of the junction left unmatched. In germline, CDR1 is SGHDN, CDR2 FVKESK. CDR3 length equals 14 residues. This chain's CDR3 is CASSPPSGQETQYF. The CDR3 region has the DNA TGTGCCAGCAGTCCACCTAGCGGCCAAGAGACCCAGTACTTC. The full variable domain, in which reference TRBV14 and TRBJ2-5 provide the parts outside the CDR3, is EAGVTQFPSHSVIEKGQTVTLRCDPISGHDNLYWYRRVMGKEIKFLLHFVKESKQDESGMPNNRFLAERTGGTYSTLKVQPAELEDSGVYFCASSPPSGQETQYFGPGTRLLVL.

This clonotype showed up many times. This chain connects TRBV6-6 to TRBJ1-2; 8 nucleotides match TRBD1. This CDR3 region has 18 residues. With 2 bases clipped from V and 3 bases from J, the junction kept 14 bases outside the gene matches. In germline, CDR1 is MNHNY, CDR2 SVGAGI (reference sequence). CDR3: CASSYERAGGSVYYGYTF. CDR3 DNA sequence: TGTGCCAGCAGTTACGAGCGGGCAGGGGGCTCTGTTTACTATGGCTACACCTTC.

The CDR3 protein is CASSYPSGRGQELSGNTIYF. CDR3 DNA sequence: TGTGCCAGCAGTTATCCTTCGGGCAGGGGCCAGGAGCTGTCTGGAAACACCATATATTTT. The chain couples TRBV6-1 to TRBJ1-3, with a tentative D call TRBD1 (6 bases). Germline V gene sequence: CDR1 MNHNS, CDR2 SASEGT. The CDR3 spans 20 residues. Deletions cut 5 bases from V and 1 base from J, with 27 bases between.

This clonotype was counted at least ten times. The chain employs TRBV5-1 and TRBJ1-2; D is unclear. V dropped 0 bases and J dropped 5 bases, with 8 bases sitting between them. The CDR3 has 13 amino acids. Germline V gene data show CDR1 as SGHRS and CDR2 as YFSETQ. The CDR3 coding sequence is TGCGCCAGCAGCTTGGTCGTGGAGTATGGCTACACCTTC. Translation: CASSLVVEYGYTF.

The sample holds a few counts of this clonotype. This may arise from a read error, as a much more abundant clone is one base away. This rearrangement joins TRBV3-1 to TRBJ2-5; 8 bases are a match to TRBD1. CDR1 and CDR2 (germline): LGHDT, YNNKEL (reference sequence). This CDR3 is built from 13 residues. Germline trimming cut 6 bases from V and 5 bases from J; bases unmatched to any gene: 5. The CDR3 nucleotides read TGTGCCAGCAGAGTGACAGGGGACGAGACCCAGTACTTC. Amino acid sequence: CASRVTGDETQYF.

The chain recombines TRBV10-3 with TRBJ2-5; D unclear. Deletions cut 3 bases from V and 2 bases from J, with 7 bases between. Germline-derived CDR1 and CDR2 are ENHRY and SYGVKD. The CDR3 has 13 residues. The CDR3 DNA sequence: TGTGCCATCAGTGAAGAGACTCAAGAGACCCAGTACTTC. Its protein is CAISEETQETQYF.

The rearrangement uses TRBV6-1 and TRBJ2-2, with D possibly TRBD2 on 6 matching bases. The CDR3 sequence is 16 residues long. Germline V gives CDR1 MNHNS, CDR2 SASEGT. V was pared by 5 bases and J by 6 bases, with 19 bases between. The CDR3 DNA sequence: TGTGCCAGCAGTCCGCATGGTCGCGGGGTGGCCGGGGAGCTGTTTTTT. Translation gives CASSPHGRGVAGELFF.

This clonotype was found a few times. This rearrangement joins TRBV30 to TRBJ2-7; D might be TRBD1 (5 bases). Deletions cut 3 bases from V and 2 bases from J, with 14 bases between. The CDR3 consists of 14 residues. The germline CDR1 and CDR2 sequences are GTSNPN and SVGIG (reference sequence). The CDR3 DNA reads TGTGCCTGGAGATTTAGGGCAGGGACCTACGAGCAGTACTTC. Its translation: CAWRFRAGTYEQYF. Together with reference TRBV30 and TRBJ2-7, the CDR3 gives the full variable domain: SQTIHQWPATLVQPVGSPLSLECTVEGTSNPNLYWYRQAAGRGLQLLFYSVGIGQISSEVPQNLSASRPQDRQFILSSKKLLLSDSGFYLCAWRFRAGTYEQYFGPGTRLTVT.

This clonotype was detected only a few times. The chain recombines TRBV3-1 with TRBJ2-3; the D is unclear. The V gene lost 1 base and the J gene lost 9 bases, with 8 bases spanning the gap. CDR3 length equals 12 residues. Per germline, CDR1 LGHDT and CDR2 YNNKEL (reference sequence). CDR3 coding DNA: TGTGCCAGCAGCCAAGGGGATCGGACGCAGTATTTT. Translated, it gives CASSQGDRTQYF.

This clonotype appeared many times. The gene calls are TRBV29-1 and TRBJ1-1; D gene uncertain. CDR1 and CDR2 (germline): SQVTM, ANQGSEA. The CDR3 is made up of 14 amino acids. V lost 4 bases and J 1 base, leaving 13 bases between the germline ends. CDR3: CSVGSRPANTEAFF. CDR3 coding DNA: TGCAGCGTTGGGTCCCGCCCAGCGAACACTGAAGCTTTCTTT.

V and J are TRBV11-2 and TRBJ2-2; the D is unclear. The ends were cut back, 1 base at V and 3 bases at J, with 9 bases in the middle. CDR3 length equals 15 residues. Germline loops: CDR1 SGHAT, CDR2 FQNNGV. This chain's CDR3 is CASSLAGQDTGELFF. In DNA form, the CDR3 reads TGTGCCAGCAGCTTAGCGGGTCAAGACACCGGGGAGCTGTTTTTT.

This clonotype showed up many times. The rearrangement uses TRBV29-1 and TRBJ1-1, with D perhaps matching TRBD1 (5 bases). CDR1 and CDR2 (germline): SQVTM, ANQGSEA. The ends were cut back, 4 bases at V and 4 bases at J, with 19 bases in the middle. The CDR3 spans 15 residues. The CDR3 protein is CSVVGLWGSRTEAFF. The DNA for the CDR3 is TGCAGCGTTGTCGGCTTGTGGGGGTCCCGCACTGAAGCTTTCTTT.

There are many counts of this clonotype. V is TRBV2 and J is TRBJ2-5, with a tentative D call TRBD1 (5 bases). This CDR3 comprises 11 residues. V was cut by 6 bases and J by 7 bases, with 9 bases left in between. CDR1 and CDR2 (germline): SNHLY, FYNNEI. CDR3 sequence (DNA): TGTGCCAGCAGAGGTACAGGGACCCAGTACTTC. Translated, it gives CASRGTGTQYF.

This clonotype was counted at least ten times. The chain links TRBV7-2 to TRBJ2-7, with a tentative D call TRBD1 (5 bases). The CDR3 totals 14 residues. The V gene lost 5 bases and the J gene lost 3 bases, with 14 bases spanning the gap. Germline loops: CDR1 SGHTA, CDR2 FQGNSA. CDR3 bases: TGTGCCAGCAGCGCTACGGACAAGTACTACGAGCAGTACTTC. Amino acids: CASSATDKYYEQYF.

Worth noting for this clonotype: A single base separates this from a much larger clone, so it may be a read error. The genes are TRBV30 and TRBJ2-7; TRBD2 is a possible D gene (6 bases). This CDR3 is 16 amino acids long. Between the trimmed V and J ends, which lost 2 bases and 2 bases, there was a span of 19 bases. Germline V gene lookup returns CDR1 GTSNPN and CDR2 SVGIG (reference sequence). The chain's CDR3 is CAWSHIIGGPPYEQYF. The CDR3 region has the DNA TGTGCCTGGAGTCATATCATCGGGGGACCTCCCTACGAGCAGTACTTC.